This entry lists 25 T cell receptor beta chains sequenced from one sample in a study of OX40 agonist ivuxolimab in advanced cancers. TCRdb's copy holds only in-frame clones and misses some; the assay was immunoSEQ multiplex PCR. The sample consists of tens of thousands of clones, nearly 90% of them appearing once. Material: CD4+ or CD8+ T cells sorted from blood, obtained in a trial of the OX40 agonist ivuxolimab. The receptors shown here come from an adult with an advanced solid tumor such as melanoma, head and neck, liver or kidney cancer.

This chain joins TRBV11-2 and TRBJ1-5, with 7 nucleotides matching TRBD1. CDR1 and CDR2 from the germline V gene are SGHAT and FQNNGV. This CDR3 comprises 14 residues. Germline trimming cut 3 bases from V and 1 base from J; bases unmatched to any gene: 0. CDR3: CASSLTGSNQPQHF. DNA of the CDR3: TGTGCCAGCAGCTTGACAGGGAGCAATCAGCCCCAGCATTTT.

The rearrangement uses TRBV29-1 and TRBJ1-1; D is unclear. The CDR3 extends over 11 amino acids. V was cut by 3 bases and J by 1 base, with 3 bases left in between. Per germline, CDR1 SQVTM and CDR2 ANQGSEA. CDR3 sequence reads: CSVEQNTEAFF. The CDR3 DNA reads TGCAGCGTTGAGCAGAACACTGAAGCTTTCTTT.

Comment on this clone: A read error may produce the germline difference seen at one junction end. The CDR3 DNA is TGTGTCAGCAGCTTCCTGGATCTCCGCGGCTACACCTTC. Protein sequence: CVSSFLDLRGYTF. The gene calls are TRBV5-6 and TRBJ1-2; D is ambiguous. The CDR3 consists of 13 residues. The germline CDR1 and CDR2 sequences are SGHDT and YYEEEE.

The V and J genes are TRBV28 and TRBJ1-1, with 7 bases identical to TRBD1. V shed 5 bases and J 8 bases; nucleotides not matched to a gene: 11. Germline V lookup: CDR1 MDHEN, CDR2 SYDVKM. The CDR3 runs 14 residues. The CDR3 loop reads CASSTPRQGGEAFF. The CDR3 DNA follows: TGTGCCAGCAGTACTCCCCGCCAGGGGGGAGAAGCTTTCTTT. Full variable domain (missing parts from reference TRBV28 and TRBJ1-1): DVKVTQSSRYLVKRTGEKVFLECVQDMDHENMFWYRQDPGLGLRLIYFSYDVKMKEKGDIPEGYSVSREKKERFSLILESASTNQTSMYLCASSTPRQGGEAFFGQGTRLTVV.

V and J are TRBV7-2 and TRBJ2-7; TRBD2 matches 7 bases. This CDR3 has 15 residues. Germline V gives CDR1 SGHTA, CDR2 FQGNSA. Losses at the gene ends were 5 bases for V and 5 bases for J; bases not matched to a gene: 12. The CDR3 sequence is CASSRLGGPRDEQYF. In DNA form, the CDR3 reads TGTGCCAGCAGCCGCCTGGGAGGGCCGAGGGACGAGCAGTACTTC.

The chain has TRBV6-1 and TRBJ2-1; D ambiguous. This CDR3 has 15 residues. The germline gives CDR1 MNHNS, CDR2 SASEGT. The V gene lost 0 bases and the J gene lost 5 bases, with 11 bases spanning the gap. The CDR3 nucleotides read TGTGCCAGCAGTGAAGCAGGGTGGCAAGACAATGAGCAGTTCTTC. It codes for CASSEAGWQDNEQFF.

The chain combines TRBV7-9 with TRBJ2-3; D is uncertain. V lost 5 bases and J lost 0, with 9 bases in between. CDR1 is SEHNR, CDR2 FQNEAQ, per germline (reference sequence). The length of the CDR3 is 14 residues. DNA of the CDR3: TGTGCCAGCAGCCCCAGGAAAAGCACAGATACGCAGTATTTT. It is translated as CASSPRKSTDTQYF. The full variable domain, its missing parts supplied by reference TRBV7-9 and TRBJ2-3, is DTGVSQNPRHKITKRGQNVTFRCDPISEHNRLYWYRQTLGQGPEFLTYFQNEAQLEKSRLLSDRFSAERPKGSFSTLEIQRTEQGDSAMYLCASSPRKSTDTQYFGPGTRLTVL.

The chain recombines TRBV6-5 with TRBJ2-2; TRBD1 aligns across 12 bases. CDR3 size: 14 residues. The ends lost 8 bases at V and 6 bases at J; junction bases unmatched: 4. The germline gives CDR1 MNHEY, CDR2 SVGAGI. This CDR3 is CASGGQGAAGELFF. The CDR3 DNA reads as TGTGCCAGCGGGGGACAGGGGGCCGCCGGGGAGCTGTTTTTT.

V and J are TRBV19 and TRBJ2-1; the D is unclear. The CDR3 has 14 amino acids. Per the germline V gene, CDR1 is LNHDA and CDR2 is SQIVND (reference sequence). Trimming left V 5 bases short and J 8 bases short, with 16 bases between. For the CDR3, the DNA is TGTGCCAGTAGTCCGACCCTCTTTGGGTATGAGCAGTTCTTC. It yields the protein CASSPTLFGYEQFF.

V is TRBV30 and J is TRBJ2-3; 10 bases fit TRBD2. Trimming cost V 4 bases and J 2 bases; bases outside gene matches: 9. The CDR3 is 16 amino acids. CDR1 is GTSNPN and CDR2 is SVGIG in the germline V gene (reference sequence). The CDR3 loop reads CAWNPGLAALTDTQYF. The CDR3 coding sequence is TGTGCCTGGAACCCTGGACTAGCGGCTCTCACAGATACGCAGTATTTT.

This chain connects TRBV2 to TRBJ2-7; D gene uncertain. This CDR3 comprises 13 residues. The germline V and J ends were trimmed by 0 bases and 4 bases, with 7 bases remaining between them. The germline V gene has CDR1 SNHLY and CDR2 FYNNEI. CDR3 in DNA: TGTGCCAGCAGTGAAGCGGGTCTATACGAGCAGTACTTC. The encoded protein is CASSEAGLYEQYF.

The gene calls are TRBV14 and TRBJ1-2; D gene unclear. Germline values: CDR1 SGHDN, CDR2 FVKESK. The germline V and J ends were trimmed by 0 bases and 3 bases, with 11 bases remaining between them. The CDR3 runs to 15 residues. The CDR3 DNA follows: TGTGCCAGCAGCCAAGATCGGAAGGCACACTATGGCTACACCTTC. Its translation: CASSQDRKAHYGYTF.

Written as DNA, the CDR3 is TGTGCCAGCAGTTTGGGCCAGACCTACGAGCAGTACTTC. This translates into CASSLGQTYEQYF. V and J are TRBV27 and TRBJ2-7; D remains unclear. The CDR3 is 13 residues long. From germline, CDR1 is MNHEY and CDR2 SMNVEV (reference sequence). Trimming removed 3 bases from V and 2 bases from J, with 8 bases in between.

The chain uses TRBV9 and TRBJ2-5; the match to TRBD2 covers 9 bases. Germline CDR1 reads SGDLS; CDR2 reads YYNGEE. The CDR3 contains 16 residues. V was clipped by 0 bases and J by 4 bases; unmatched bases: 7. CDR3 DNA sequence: TGTGCCAGCAGCGTAGGTTTAGCGGGAGTGGGAGAGACCCAGTACTTC. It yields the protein CASSVGLAGVGETQYF.

This CDR3 reads CASSVSQTSVNTGELFF. The CDR3 coding sequence is TGTGCCAGCAGCGTCTCTCAAACCTCCGTCAACACCGGGGAGCTGTTTTTT. The J gene is TRBJ2-2, the V gene TRBV9; no clear D gene. The germline CDR1 and CDR2 sequences are SGDLS and YYNGEE. This CDR3 has 17 amino acids. V was clipped by 2 bases and J by 2 bases, with 16 bases between them.

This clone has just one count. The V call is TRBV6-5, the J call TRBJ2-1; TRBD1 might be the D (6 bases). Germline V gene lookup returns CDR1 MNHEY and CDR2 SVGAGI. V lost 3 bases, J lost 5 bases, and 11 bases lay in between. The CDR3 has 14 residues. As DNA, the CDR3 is TGTGCCAGCAGTTATTGGGGGCCAAACAATGAGCAGTTCTTC. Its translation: CASSYWGPNNEQFF.

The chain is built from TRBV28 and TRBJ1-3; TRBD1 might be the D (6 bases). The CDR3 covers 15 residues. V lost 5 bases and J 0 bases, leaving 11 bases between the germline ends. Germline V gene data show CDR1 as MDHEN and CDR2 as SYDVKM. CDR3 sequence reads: CASSPGQSSGNTIYF. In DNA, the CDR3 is TGTGCCAGCAGTCCAGGACAGAGCTCTGGAAACACCATATATTTT.

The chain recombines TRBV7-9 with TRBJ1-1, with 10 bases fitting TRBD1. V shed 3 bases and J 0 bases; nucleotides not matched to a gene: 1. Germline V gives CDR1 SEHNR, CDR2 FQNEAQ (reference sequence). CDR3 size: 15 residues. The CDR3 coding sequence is TGTGCCAGCAGCTTGACAGGGGGCCTGAACACTGAAGCTTTCTTT. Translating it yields CASSLTGGLNTEAFF.

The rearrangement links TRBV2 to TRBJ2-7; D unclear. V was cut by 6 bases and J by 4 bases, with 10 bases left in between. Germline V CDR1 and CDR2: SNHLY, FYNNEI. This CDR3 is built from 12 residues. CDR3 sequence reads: CASSVRNYEQYV. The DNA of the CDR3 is TGTGCCAGCAGCGTCAGGAATTACGAGCAGTACGTC.

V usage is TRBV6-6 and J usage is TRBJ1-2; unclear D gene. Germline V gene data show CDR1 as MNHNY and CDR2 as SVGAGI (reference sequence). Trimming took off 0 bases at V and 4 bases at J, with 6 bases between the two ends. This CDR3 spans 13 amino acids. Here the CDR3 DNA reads TGTGCCAGCAGTTACTCGCCCAGCTATGGCTACACCTTC. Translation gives CASSYSPSYGYTF.

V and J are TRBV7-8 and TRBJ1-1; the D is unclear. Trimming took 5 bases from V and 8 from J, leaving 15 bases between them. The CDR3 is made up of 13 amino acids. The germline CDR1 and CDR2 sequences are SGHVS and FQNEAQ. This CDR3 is CASSPRTLLEAFF. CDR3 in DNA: TGTGCCAGCAGCCCCCGGACCCTACTCGAAGCTTTCTTT.

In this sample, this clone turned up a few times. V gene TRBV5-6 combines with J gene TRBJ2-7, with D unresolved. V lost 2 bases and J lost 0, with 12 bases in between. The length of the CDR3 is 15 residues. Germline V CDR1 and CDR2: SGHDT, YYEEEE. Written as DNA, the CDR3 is TGTGCCAGCAGCTTCGGAGACCCCAGCTCCTACGAGCAGTACTTC. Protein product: CASSFGDPSSYEQYF.

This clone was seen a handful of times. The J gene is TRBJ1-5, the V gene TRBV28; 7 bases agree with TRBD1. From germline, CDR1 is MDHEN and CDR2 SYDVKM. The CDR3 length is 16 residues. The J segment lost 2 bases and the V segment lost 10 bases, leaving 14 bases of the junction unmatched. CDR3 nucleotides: TGTGCCACCCAGTTCGAATCAGGACAGGGCAATCAGCCCCAGCATTTT. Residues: CATQFESGQGNQPQHF.

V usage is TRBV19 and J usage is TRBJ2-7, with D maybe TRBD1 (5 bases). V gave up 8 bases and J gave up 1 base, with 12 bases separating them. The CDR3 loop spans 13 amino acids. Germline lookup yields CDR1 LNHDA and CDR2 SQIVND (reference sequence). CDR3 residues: CASAPGSSYEQYF. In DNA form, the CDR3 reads TGTGCCAGTGCCCCAGGGTCTTCCTACGAGCAGTACTTC.

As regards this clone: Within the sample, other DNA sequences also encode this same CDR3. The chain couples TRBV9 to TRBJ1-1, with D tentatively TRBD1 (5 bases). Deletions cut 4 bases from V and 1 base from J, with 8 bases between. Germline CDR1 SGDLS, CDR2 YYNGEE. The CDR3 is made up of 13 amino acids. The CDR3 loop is CASSRGGNTEAFF. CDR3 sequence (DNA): TGTGCCAGCAGCCGCGGGGGGAACACTGAAGCTTTCTTT.